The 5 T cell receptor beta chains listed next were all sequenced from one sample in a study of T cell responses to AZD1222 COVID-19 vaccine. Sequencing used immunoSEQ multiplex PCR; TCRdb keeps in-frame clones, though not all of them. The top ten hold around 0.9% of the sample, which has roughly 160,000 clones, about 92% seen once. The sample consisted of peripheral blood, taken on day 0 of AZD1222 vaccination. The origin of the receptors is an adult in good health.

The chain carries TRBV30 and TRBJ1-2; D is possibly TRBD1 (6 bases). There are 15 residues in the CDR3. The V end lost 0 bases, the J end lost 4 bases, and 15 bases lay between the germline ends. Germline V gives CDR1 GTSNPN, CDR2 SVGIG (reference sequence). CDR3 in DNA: TGTGCCTGGAGTGTAGGGACAAAGGTCTTCTATGGCTACACCTTC. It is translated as CAWSVGTKVFYGYTF.

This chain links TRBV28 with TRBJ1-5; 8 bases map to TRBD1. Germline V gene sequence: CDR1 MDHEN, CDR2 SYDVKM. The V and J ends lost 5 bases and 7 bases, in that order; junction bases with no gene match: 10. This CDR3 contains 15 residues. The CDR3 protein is CASSQLQGDGQPQHF. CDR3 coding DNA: TGTGCCAGCAGTCAATTACAGGGGGACGGGCAGCCCCAGCATTTT.

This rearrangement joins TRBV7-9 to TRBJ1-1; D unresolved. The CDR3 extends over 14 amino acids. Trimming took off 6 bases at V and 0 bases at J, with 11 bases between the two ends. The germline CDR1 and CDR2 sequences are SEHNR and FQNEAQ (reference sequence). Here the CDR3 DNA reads TGTGCCAGCAGTTTCAGTCAGTTGAACACTGAAGCTTTCTTT. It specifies CASSFSQLNTEAFF. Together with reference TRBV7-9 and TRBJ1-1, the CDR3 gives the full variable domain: DTGVSQNPRHKITKRGQNVTFRCDPISEHNRLYWYRQTLGQGPEFLTYFQNEAQLEKSRLLSDRFSAERPKGSFSTLEIQRTEQGDSAMYLCASSFSQLNTEAFFGQGTRLTVV.

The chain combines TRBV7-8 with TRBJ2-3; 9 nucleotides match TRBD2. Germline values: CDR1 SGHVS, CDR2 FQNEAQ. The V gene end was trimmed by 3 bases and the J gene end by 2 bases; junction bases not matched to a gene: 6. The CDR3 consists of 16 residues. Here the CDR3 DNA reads TGTGCCAGCAGCTTGAGAGCGGGGGGTTACACAGATACGCAGTATTTT. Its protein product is CASSLRAGGYTDTQYF. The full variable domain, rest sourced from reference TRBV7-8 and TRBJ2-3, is GAGVSQSPRYKVAKRGQDVALRCDPISGHVSLFWYQQALGQGPEFLTYFQNEAQLDKSGLPSDRFFAERPEGSVSTLKIQRTQQEDSAVYLCASSLRAGGYTDTQYFGPGTRLTVL.

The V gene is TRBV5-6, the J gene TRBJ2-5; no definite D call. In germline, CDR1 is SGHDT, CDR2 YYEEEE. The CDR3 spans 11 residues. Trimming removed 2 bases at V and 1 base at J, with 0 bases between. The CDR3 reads CASSFQETQYF. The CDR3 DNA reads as TGTGCCAGCAGCTTCCAAGAGACCCAGTACTTC.